These T cell receptor beta chains were read from a single sample in a study of blood T cell repertoires in COVID-19. Repertoires were generated with immunoSEQ multiplex PCR, while TCRdb's copy carries only in-frame clones and drops some. This table holds approximately 280,000 clones, roughly 85% found once. The sequencing sample was made of PBMCs or T cells enriched from blood (not recorded which). These receptors were taken from a woman between 50 and 59 years old who had recovered from COVID-19. The conserved cysteine and the conserved F or W are not part of the CDR3 here. The order of the fields is D gene, V gene, CDR3 protein. The D gene is left open where the match is weak.

>TRBD1|TRBV28
ASRIGQGGTGELF
>-|TRBV19
ASSPINTEAF
>-|TRBV21-1
ASSKKKDGTSNTEAF
>TRBD2|TRBV7-2
ASSLAGGRAQGGELF
>-|TRBV5-6
ASSFLSRVDYGYT
>-|TRBV28
ASSLPGARNTIY
>-|TRBV30
AWTGDHNEQF
>-|TRBV5-1
ASSPFVSSYEQY
>-|TRBV6-2/TRBV6-3
ASSYGTSKQF
>TRBD2|TRBV24-1
ATSDSGLADSGANVLT
>TRBD2|TRBV18
ASSPQGTSEQETQY
>-|TRBV19
ASSTLGSEQY
>-|TRBV27
ASRGRGRYEQY
>-|TRBV7-2
ASSLAGGLLTEAF
>TRBD1|TRBV30
AWQGDSGNTIY
>-|TRBV14
ASSQNRLVVNEQF
>-|TRBV5-4
ASSLPGIFTEAF